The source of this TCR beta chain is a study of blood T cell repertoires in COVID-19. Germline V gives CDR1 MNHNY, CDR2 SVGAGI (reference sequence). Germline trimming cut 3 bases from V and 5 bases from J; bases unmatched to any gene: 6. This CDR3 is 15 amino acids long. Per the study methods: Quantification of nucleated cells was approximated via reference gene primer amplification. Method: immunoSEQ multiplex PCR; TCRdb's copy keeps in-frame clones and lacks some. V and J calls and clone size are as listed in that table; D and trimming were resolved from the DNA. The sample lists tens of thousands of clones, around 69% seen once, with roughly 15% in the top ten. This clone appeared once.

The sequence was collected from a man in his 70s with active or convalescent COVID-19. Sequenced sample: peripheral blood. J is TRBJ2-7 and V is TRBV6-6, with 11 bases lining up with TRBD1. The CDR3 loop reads CASSYPGQGVDEQYF. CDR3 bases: TGTGCCAGCAGTTATCCGGGACAGGGGGTTGACGAGCAGTACTTC.